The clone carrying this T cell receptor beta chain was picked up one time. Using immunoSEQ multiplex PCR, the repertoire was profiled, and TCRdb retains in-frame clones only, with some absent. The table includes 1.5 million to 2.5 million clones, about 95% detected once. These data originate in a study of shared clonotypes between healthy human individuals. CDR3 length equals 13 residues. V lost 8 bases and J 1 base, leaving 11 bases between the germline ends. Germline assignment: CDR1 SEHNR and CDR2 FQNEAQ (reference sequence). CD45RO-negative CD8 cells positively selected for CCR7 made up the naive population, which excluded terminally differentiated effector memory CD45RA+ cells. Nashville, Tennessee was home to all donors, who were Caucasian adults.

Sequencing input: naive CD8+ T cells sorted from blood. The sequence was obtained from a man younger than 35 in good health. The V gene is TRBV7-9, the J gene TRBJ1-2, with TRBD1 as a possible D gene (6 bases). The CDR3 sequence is CASRGGSNYGYTF. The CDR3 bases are TGTGCCAGCCGAGGGGGGAGTAACTATGGCTACACCTTC.